The 8 T cell receptor beta chains reported below all come from one sample, sequenced in a study of blood T cell repertoires in COVID-19. The method was immunoSEQ multiplex PCR; TCRdb's version includes in-frame clones alone and lacks a portion of them. The sample holds roughly 100,000 clones, 84% seen once. Sequencing input: peripheral blood. The receptors shown here come from a man aged 40-55 years with active or convalescent COVID-19.

J is TRBJ1-1 and V is TRBV5-1; D call uncertain. From germline, CDR1 is SGHRS and CDR2 YFSETQ. The CDR3 sequence is 13 residues long. Trimming cost V 1 base and J 7 bases, with 11 bases left between them. The CDR3 nucleotides are TGCGCCAGCAGCTTGATCGGGGAGGTTGAAGCTTTCTTT. It specifies CASSLIGEVEAFF.

This chain uses TRBV2 with TRBJ2-7; 8 bases align to TRBD2. V shed 7 bases and J 6 bases; nucleotides not matched to a gene: 11. Germline CDR1 reads SNHLY; CDR2 reads FYNNEI. The CDR3 is 14 amino acids. The CDR3 DNA is TGTGCCAGCATCCTAGGGAGGACTAGCAGCGAGCAGTACTTC. This encodes CASILGRTSSEQYF.

This clone was recorded a few times. The chain recombines TRBV11-2 with TRBJ2-6; 7 bases fit TRBD1. With 4 bases clipped from V and 0 bases from J, the junction kept 12 bases outside the gene matches. The CDR3 is 19 residues long. The germline V gene encodes CDR1 SGHAT and CDR2 FQNNGV. CDR3 amino acids: CASSSTRQGRVSGANVLTF. Written as DNA, the CDR3 is TGTGCCAGCAGCTCCACCAGACAGGGAAGGGTCTCTGGGGCCAACGTCCTGACTTTC.

The chain joins TRBV24-1 to TRBJ1-2; unclear D gene. Trimming took 4 bases from V and 11 from J, leaving 10 bases between them. This CDR3 is 11 amino acids long. Germline V CDR1 and CDR2: KGHDR, SFDVKD. Here the CDR3 DNA reads TGTGCCACCAGTGACTCGAGGGTATACACCTTC. Translating gives CATSDSRVYTF.

The gene calls are TRBV6-6 and TRBJ2-7; 10 bases are a match to TRBD2. This CDR3 is built from 15 residues. The ends lost 7 bases at V and 6 bases at J; junction bases unmatched: 12. Germline assignment: CDR1 MNHNY and CDR2 SVGAGI (reference sequence). The CDR3 coding sequence is TGTGCCAGCAATCCAGCTCTAGCGGGGGTTGGCGAGCAGTACTTC. This encodes CASNPALAGVGEQYF.

The chain carries TRBV6-5 and TRBJ1-2, with 12 bases matching TRBD1. CDR3 length: 15 residues. After removal of 8 bases from V and 8 bases from J, the junction contained 12 bases not matched to a gene. CDR1 and CDR2 (germline): MNHEY, SVGAGI. The CDR3, as DNA: TGTGCCAGCCGTAACCATCAGGGACAGGGGGCAGGCTACACCTTC. This encodes CASRNHQGQGAGYTF.

Only one count was recorded for this clone. The genes are TRBV7-2 and TRBJ1-6, with D possibly matching TRBD1 (5 bases). The germline CDR1 and CDR2 sequences are SGHTA and FQGNSA. The CDR3 is made up of 12 amino acids. V dropped 6 bases and J dropped 9 bases, with 9 bases sitting between them. DNA of the CDR3: TGTGCCAGCAGGCAGGGTCTTTCACCCCTCCACTTT. Protein sequence: CASRQGLSPLHF.

This chain joins TRBV7-2 and TRBJ1-2, with D perhaps matching TRBD1 (5 bases). V dropped 2 bases and J dropped 8 bases, with 15 bases sitting between them. This CDR3 has 14 residues. Germline V CDR1 and CDR2: SGHTA, FQGNSA. The DNA of the CDR3 is TGTGCCAGCAGCTTAAGTTCAGGGATGTACGGCTACACCTTC. It yields the protein CASSLSSGMYGYTF.